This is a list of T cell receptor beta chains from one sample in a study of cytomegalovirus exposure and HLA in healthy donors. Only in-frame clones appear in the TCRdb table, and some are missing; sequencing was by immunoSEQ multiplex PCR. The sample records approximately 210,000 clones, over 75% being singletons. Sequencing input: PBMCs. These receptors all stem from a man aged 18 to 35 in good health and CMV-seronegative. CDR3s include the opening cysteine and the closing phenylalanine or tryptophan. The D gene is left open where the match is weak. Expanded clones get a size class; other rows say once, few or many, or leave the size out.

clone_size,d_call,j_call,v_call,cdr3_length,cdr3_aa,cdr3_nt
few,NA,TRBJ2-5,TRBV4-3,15,CASSRSAGRQETQYF,TGCGCCAGCAGCCGCTCCGCGGGGCGGCAAGAGACCCAGTACTTC
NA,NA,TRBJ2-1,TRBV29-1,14,CSTFSGPGLTEQFF,TGCAGCACTTTTTCGGGCCCGGGGTTGACTGAGCAGTTCTTC
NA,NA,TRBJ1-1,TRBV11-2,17,CASSLGRGGNQNTEAFF,TGTGCCAGCAGCTTAGGCAGGGGCGGTAATCAAAACACTGAAGCTTTCTTT
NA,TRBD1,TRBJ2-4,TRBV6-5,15,CASGTGDLAKNIQYF,TGTGCCAGTGGGACAGGAGATCTAGCCAAAAACATTCAGTACTTC
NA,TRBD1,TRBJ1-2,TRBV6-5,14,CAGRLQGARYGYTF,TGTGCCGGACGATTACAGGGGGCGCGGTATGGCTACACCTTC
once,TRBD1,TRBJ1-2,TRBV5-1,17,CASSLGDRPIANYGYTF,TGCGCCAGCAGTCTAGGGGACAGGCCTATAGCTAACTATGGCTACACCTTC
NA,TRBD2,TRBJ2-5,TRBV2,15,CASSRTSGFQETQYF,TGTGCCAGCAGCCGCACTAGCGGTTTTCAAGAGACCCAGTACTTC
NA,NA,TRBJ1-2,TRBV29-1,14,CSVGGLVQSISYTF,TGCAGCGTTGGTGGGTTGGTACAGTCGATAAGCTACACCTTC
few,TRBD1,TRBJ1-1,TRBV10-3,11,CAIRRQGLIFF,TGTGCCATCAGACGACAGGGTTTGATATTCTTT
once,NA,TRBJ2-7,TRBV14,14,CASSQAGQPYEQYF,TGTGCCAGCAGCCAAGCGGGACAACCCTACGAGCAGTACTTC
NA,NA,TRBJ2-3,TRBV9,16,CASSVGHPIGTDTQYF,TGTGCCAGCAGCGTAGGACACCCGATAGGCACAGATACGCAGTATTTT
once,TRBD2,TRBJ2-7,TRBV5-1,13,CASQREGTYEQYF,TGCGCCAGCCAGCGGGAGGGCACCTACGAGCAGTACTTC
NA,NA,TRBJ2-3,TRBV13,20,CASSLSSKARVNARTDTQYF,TGTGCCAGCAGCTTGAGCTCAAAGGCCAGGGTTAATGCCCGAACAGATACGCAGTATTTT
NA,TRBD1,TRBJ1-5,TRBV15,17,CATSSGDRGNSNQPQHF,TGTGCCACCAGCTCCGGGGACAGGGGGAATAGCAATCAGCCCCAGCATTTT
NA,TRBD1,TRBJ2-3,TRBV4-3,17,CASSQDIGQGFTDTQYF,TGCGCCAGCAGCCAAGATATTGGACAGGGATTTACAGATACGCAGTATTTT
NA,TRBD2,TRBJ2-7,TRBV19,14,CASSIDRTSGEQYF,TGTGCCAGTAGTATAGACCGGACTAGCGGCGAGCAGTACTTC
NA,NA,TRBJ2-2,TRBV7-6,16,CASSSPGDRNTGELFF,TGTGCCAGCAGCTCCCCCGGAGACAGAAACACCGGGGAGCTGTTTTTT
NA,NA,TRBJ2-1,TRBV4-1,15,CASSPYRAMGNEQFF,TGCGCCAGCAGCCCATACAGGGCAATGGGCAATGAGCAGTTCTTC
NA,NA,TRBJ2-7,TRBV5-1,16,CASSLRDTSNNYEQYF,TGCGCCAGCAGCTTGAGGGACACTTCGAACAACTACGAGCAGTACTTC
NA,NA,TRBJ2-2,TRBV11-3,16,CASSLGQGGNTGELFF,TGTGCCAGCAGCTTAGGCCAGGGGGGCAACACCGGGGAGCTGTTTTTT
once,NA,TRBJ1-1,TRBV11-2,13,CASSTSPNTEAFF,TGTGCCAGCAGCACCAGTCCCAACACTGAAGCTTTCTTT